The 18 T cell receptor beta chains listed next were all sequenced from one sample in a study of blood T cell repertoires in COVID-19. The assay was immunoSEQ multiplex PCR, and TCRdb's table has in-frame clones only and misses some. The table shows roughly 20,000 clones, with 70% to 85% occurring only once. Sequencing input: peripheral blood. The origin of the receptors is a man aged 70 or older with COVID-19, enrolled during active disease.

V and J are TRBV29-1 and TRBJ1-2, with unresolved D. V was cut by 3 bases and J by 4 bases, with 3 bases left in between. Looked up from germline, CDR1 is SQVTM and CDR2 is ANQGSEA. This CDR3 is 10 amino acids long. The CDR3 coding sequence is TGCAGCGTTGACAGCTATGGCTACACCTTC. Its protein is CSVDSYGYTF. Complete variable domain (other parts from reference TRBV29-1 and TRBJ1-2): SAVISQKPSRDICQRGTSLTIQCQVDSQVTMMFWYRQQPGQSLTLIATANQGSEATYESGFVIDKFPISRPNLTFSTLTVSNMSPEDSSIYLCSVDSYGYTFGSGTRLTVV.

The chain links TRBV27 to TRBJ1-6, with TRBD1 matching over 9 bases. The V and J ends lost 6 bases and 9 bases, in that order; junction bases with no gene match: 6. This CDR3 is 14 amino acids long. Germline V gene data show CDR1 as MNHEY and CDR2 as SMNVEV (reference sequence). The CDR3 sequence is CASSPQGAGSPLHF. DNA of the CDR3: TGTGCCAGCAGCCCACAGGGGGCTGGTTCACCCCTCCACTTT.

This clone has more than one count but fewer than ten. This chain joins TRBV7-7 and TRBJ2-2; 9 bases are a match to TRBD2. In germline, CDR1 is SSHAT, CDR2 FNYEAQ (reference sequence). The CDR3 spans 14 residues. CDR3 amino acids: CASGPRGGEGELFF. For the CDR3, the DNA is TGTGCTAGCGGACCGCGGGGGGGCGAGGGGGAGCTGTTTTTT.

The chain couples TRBV6-4 to TRBJ1-5; no reliable D call. V lost 4 bases to trimming and J lost 5 bases, with 12 bases between them. This CDR3 is 14 amino acids long. Germline CDR1 reads MRHNA; CDR2 reads SNTAGT. The CDR3 spells CASSADMGDQPQHF. CDR3 nucleotide sequence: TGTGCCAGCAGTGCCGACATGGGCGATCAGCCCCAGCATTTT.

The gene calls are TRBV4-2 and TRBJ2-3; D possibly corresponds to TRBD1 (5 bases). The CDR3 covers 13 residues. The V and J ends lost 0 bases and 9 bases respectively, with 10 bases between them. Germline V gene data show CDR1 as LGHNA and CDR2 as YNFKEQ. The CDR3: CASSQDIGVTQYF. CDR3 bases: TGTGCCAGCAGCCAAGATATAGGGGTGACGCAGTATTTT.

V and J are TRBV19 and TRBJ2-3, with TRBD2 identical over 11 bases. The germline V gene has CDR1 LNHDA and CDR2 SQIVND (reference sequence). Unmatched junction bases numbered 17, after V lost 6 bases and J lost 9 bases. The CDR3 loop spans 17 amino acids. CDR3 sequence (DNA): TGTGCCAGTAGCCTAGCCCGGCTAGCGGGAGGAGGAGGGACGCAGTATTTT. This codes for CASSLARLAGGGGTQYF.

The DNA of the CDR3 is TGTGCAAGTCATACCACCGGGGAAACAGGGGACTCAACTAATGAAAAACTGTTTTTT. Its translation: CASHTTGETGDSTNEKLFF. J is TRBJ1-4 and V is TRBV12-2; the D segment call TRBD1 is taken from the table without a DNA check. TRBV12-2 is classified as a pseudogene. CDR3 length: 19 amino acids.

V usage is TRBV5-1 and J usage is TRBJ1-1; tentative D call: TRBD1 (6 bases). Trimming shortened V by 5 bases and J by 1 base, and 12 bases separated the two germline ends. Germline loops: CDR1 SGHRS, CDR2 YFSETQ. This CDR3 comprises 14 residues. CDR3 DNA sequence: TGCGCCAGCAGTTACGGGACACCGAACACTGAAGCTTTCTTT. Its protein product is CASSYGTPNTEAFF.

The V gene is TRBV28, the J gene TRBJ1-6; TRBD1 agrees at 8 bases. The CDR3 extends over 17 amino acids. CDR1 and CDR2 (germline): MDHEN, SYDVKM. The V gene end was trimmed by 3 bases and the J gene end by 0 bases; junction bases not matched to a gene: 4. DNA for the CDR3: TGTGCCAGCAGTTTGGGACAGGCAAGCTCCTATAATTCACCCCTCCACTTT. This translates into CASSLGQASSYNSPLHF.

This clone is medium-sized (0.01 to 0.1%) within its sample. The chain carries TRBV18 and TRBJ1-1, with 7 positions matching TRBD1. CDR3 size: 18 residues. V dropped 0 bases and J dropped 0; count of bases not matched to a gene: 10. Germline loops: CDR1 KGHSH, CDR2 LQKENI. The CDR3 protein is CASSPPMATGALNTEAFF. CDR3 nucleotides: TGTGCCAGCTCACCACCTATGGCAACAGGGGCACTGAACACTGAAGCTTTCTTT. Drawing the rest from reference TRBV18 and TRBJ1-1, the complete variable domain is NAGVMQNPRHLVRRRGQEARLRCSPMKGHSHVYWYRQLPEEGLKFMVYLQKENIIDESGMPKERFSAEFPKEGPSILRIQQVVRGDSAAYFCASSPPMATGALNTEAFFGQGTRLTVV.

CDR3 in DNA: TGCGCCAGCAGCGCCGATCCTGACACGCTCTCTGGGGCCAACGTCCTGACTTTC. Protein product: CASSADPDTLSGANVLTF. The chain has TRBV5-1 and TRBJ2-6; D gene uncertain. The CDR3 runs to 18 residues. CDR1 and CDR2 from the germline V gene are SGHRS and YFSETQ. V was cut by 4 bases and J by 0 bases, with 17 bases left in between.

This clone was recorded once. The chain employs TRBV7-2 and TRBJ2-4; D may be TRBD1 (6 bases). The germline V gene has CDR1 SGHTA and CDR2 FQGNSA. Trimming took off 4 bases at V and 6 bases at J, with 10 bases between the two ends. The CDR3 has 13 residues. CDR3 loop: CASSSGQTNIQYF. The CDR3 DNA sequence: TGTGCCAGCAGCTCTGGACAGACAAACATTCAGTACTTC.

A word on this clone: One junction end does not reproduce the germline sequence, and a read error may be involved. The J gene is TRBJ2-3, the V gene TRBV7-7, with a weak D call TRBD2 (6 bases). Per the germline V gene, CDR1 is SSHAT and CDR2 is FNYEAQ (reference sequence). The CDR3 contains 15 residues. Written as DNA, the CDR3 is TGTGCTAGCAGCTTCGGGCGGGGCCCAGCAGATACGCAGTATTTT. It codes for CASSFGRGPADTQYF. The full variable domain, its missing parts supplied by reference TRBV7-7 and TRBJ2-3, is GAGVSQSPRYKVTKRGQDVTLRCDPISSHATLYWYQQALGQGPEFLTYFNYEAQPDKSGLPSDRFSAERPEGSISTLTIQRTEQRDSAMYRCASSFGRGPADTQYFGPGTRLTVL.

V and J are TRBV6-5 and TRBJ2-7; TRBD1 is a possible D gene (6 bases). V was shortened by 11 bases and J by 7 bases, with 21 bases between the two germline ends. The CDR3 is 13 amino acids. Germline V gives CDR1 MNHEY, CDR2 SVGAGI. In DNA, the CDR3 is TGTGCCGCTACCGCGCAGGGGTCGAGGGAGCAGTACTTC. Translation gives CAATAQGSREQYF.

This clone was counted only a few times. The chain carries TRBV18 and TRBJ2-7; the D gene is possibly TRBD1 (7 bases). The CDR3 has 15 amino acids. V was clipped by 3 bases and J by 11 bases, with 23 bases between them. Per the germline V gene, CDR1 is KGHSH and CDR2 is LQKENI. CDR3 sequence reads: CASSPTPLRRGHEYF. CDR3 in DNA: TGTGCCAGCTCACCGACACCACTTAGGAGGGGGCATGAGTACTTC. Full variable domain (remainder filled in from reference TRBV18 and TRBJ2-7): NAGVMQNPRHLVRRRGQEARLRCSPMKGHSHVYWYRQLPEEGLKFMVYLQKENIIDESGMPKERFSAEFPKEGPSILRIQQVVRGDSAAYFCASSPTPLRRGHEYFGPGTRLTVT.

This clone appeared a single time. The rearrangement links TRBV5-1 to TRBJ1-2; 8 nucleotides line up with TRBD1. From germline, CDR1 is SGHRS and CDR2 YFSETQ. The CDR3 has 14 residues. Unmatched junction bases numbered 7, after V lost 4 bases and J lost 5 bases. CDR3 nucleotide sequence: TGCGCCAGCAGCCCCGGACAGGGCTCTTATGGCTACACCTTC. It is translated as CASSPGQGSYGYTF.

The rearrangement links TRBV4-2 to TRBJ1-4; maybe TRBD1 (6 bases). The CDR3 is 15 amino acids. With 4 bases removed from V and 0 bases from J, the gap between germline ends came to 9 bases. Germline V gene sequence: CDR1 LGHNA, CDR2 YNFKEQ. The CDR3 coding sequence is TGTGCCAGCAGCCGGCGACAGGCAACTAATGAAAAACTGTTTTTT. It specifies CASSRRQATNEKLFF.

Note on this clone: One end of the junction does not line up with germline, which may come from a read error. The J gene is TRBJ2-1, the V gene TRBV7-9; TRBD2 matches 8 bases. Germline-derived CDR1 and CDR2 are SEHNR and FQNEAQ (reference sequence). The CDR3 covers 11 residues. In DNA form, the CDR3 reads TGCGCAGCGGGGGCAGGGACTGAGCAGTTCTTC. Its protein is CAAGAGTEQFF.